Given below is one TCR beta chain in context. The data derive from a study of T cell responses to AZD1222 COVID-19 vaccine. Looking at the study overall: Samples with a second dose at about 4 or about 12 weeks were pooled together.

Sequenced by immunoSEQ multiplex PCR; TCRdb stores in-frame clones only, minus some. The sample lists over 100,000 clones, roughly nine tenths occurring once. Trimming cost V 6 bases and J 5 bases; bases outside gene matches: 9. The germline CDR1 and CDR2 sequences are WSHSY and SAAADI. This CDR3 has 14 amino acids. This TCR came from an adult in good health. The chain couples TRBV10-2 to TRBJ1-1; 7 bases agree with TRBD1. The sequences come from peripheral blood, collected on day 0 of AZD1222 vaccination. The CDR3 loop is CASRTQGVGTEAFF. CDR3 sequence (DNA): TGCGCCAGCAGAACTCAGGGGGTAGGAACTGAAGCTTTCTTT.